A selection of T cell receptor beta chains follows, all from one sample in a study of T-cell memory formation after mild COVID-19. Each CDR3 protein gets one entry after TCRdb re-called the 5' RACE reads with MiXCR. This table holds approximately 490,000 distinct CDR3 sequences, roughly 20% found once. The sequenced material came from PBMCs or a T cell subset sorted from them (not recorded which). The receptors stem from an adult woman who had mild COVID-19 (a few samples of this study predate the infection). Cell type and time point are not known. The conserved cysteine and the conserved F or W are not part of the CDR3 here. Size is omitted from some rows. Given values are once, few, many or a class for expanded clones.

clone_size	v_call	cdr3_aa
few	TRBV20-1	SATRDHSSYEQY
.	TRBV4-3	ASSQEGGSARSEQF
.	TRBV7-2	ASSPRTDEQF
once	TRBV5-4	ASSLGLLARPGEQF
.	TRBV5-1	ASSPGGQGETQY
.	TRBV7-9	ASSDGLAGGMFYEQY
.	TRBV18	ASSPGRQEQY
few	TRBV7-2	ASSRTSGVLEQY
.	TRBV2	ASSVKGNTIY
few	TRBV4-1	ASSQEGTGVGYT
.	TRBV4-2	ASSQDRVPLGYT
.	TRBV12-3/TRBV12-4	ASSLSSSGDEQF
few	TRBV4-1	ASSQGPGRTNTEAF
few	TRBV5-1	ASSLVSGSKEQF
many	TRBV4-2	ASSQAYAGVGTEAF
few	TRBV6-5	ASSDSHTGEQY
few	TRBV7-2	ASSTQRLGGLGTGELF
few	TRBV19	ASRITQGRWKAF
.	TRBV7-8	ASSSSLGGGGANIQY
.	TRBV20-1	SARGSKRDSTDTQY
.	TRBV12-3/TRBV12-4	ASRTQNSRAF
.	TRBV4-1	ASSQDLVVNYEQY
.	TRBV7-9	ASSTGQGKGRDTQY
few	TRBV7-9	ASSRSRDRGVEEQF
.	TRBV5-6	ASSFGHQGGYT
.	TRBV5-5	ASSSTGTTGYT
few	TRBV5-1	ASDNGELGETQY
few	TRBV18	ASSRTSGEQF
few	TRBV20-1	SAPDRTNYGYT
.	TRBV10-3	AISEAVNSPLH
.	TRBV6-5	ASTAGTGPYEQY
.	TRBV4-1	ASSVGTGPIGSNQPQH
medium-sized	TRBV5-5	ASSLPTSGEQF
.	TRBV3-1	ASTREGDTIY
.	TRBV3-1	ASSQGGGQLNTEAF
.	TRBV24-1	AIGDDRPPYNEQF
.	TRBV6-5	ASSYDRGETGELF
.	TRBV29-1	SVLNAGMNTEAF
.	TRBV7-2	ASNKWGESGELF
.	TRBV9	ASSVGDRAEAF
.	TRBV11-2	ASSLEGDGVPNTEAF
.	TRBV6-5	ASSKQRGQPQH
.	TRBV9	ASSAGSSEQY
.	TRBV7-6	ASTPLVESEKLF
.	TRBV12-3/TRBV12-4	ASSLAGRTDSGANVLT
few	TRBV12-3/TRBV12-4	ASSRRSGGRGTDTQY
.	TRBV6-5	ASSYSVGGTDTQY